A single sample is the source of the 21 T cell receptor beta chains below, sequenced in a study of cytomegalovirus exposure and HLA in healthy donors. 60 Vbeta and 13 Jbeta primers were used in PCR. The method was immunoSEQ multiplex PCR; TCRdb's version includes in-frame clones alone and lacks a portion of them. Here the sample spans 220,000 or so clones, more than 65% being singletons. The sequenced material came from PBMCs. The receptors originated from a woman between 25 and 40 years old in good health and CMV-seronegative.

The chain is built from TRBV29-1 and TRBJ1-1; tentative D call: TRBD1 (5 bases). CDR1 and CDR2 from the germline V gene are SQVTM and ANQGSEA. This CDR3 contains 14 residues. V lost 4 bases and J lost 1, with 13 bases in between. DNA for the CDR3: TGCAGCGTTGTCCCTCTAAGGGGGAACACTGAAGCTTTCTTT. Translated, it gives CSVVPLRGNTEAFF.

About this clone itself: Mismatch with germline at one junction end may stem from a read error. The V call is TRBV7-9, the J call TRBJ2-7; D remains unclear. This CDR3 region has 12 residues. Germline CDR1 is SEHNR and CDR2 is FQNEAQ (reference sequence). The DNA for the CDR3 is TGTTCCAGCAGCCCTCAGACTGACGAGCAGTACTTC. Amino acid sequence: CSSSPQTDEQYF.

The chain links TRBV6-6 to TRBJ1-2, with D hard to call. V was cut by 6 bases and J by 8 bases, with 13 bases left in between. The CDR3 has 12 residues. Germline V gene data show CDR1 as MNHNY and CDR2 as SVGAGI (reference sequence). CDR3 sequence reads: CASRISGGGYTF. In DNA, the CDR3 is TGTGCCAGCAGGATCTCCGGAGGGGGCTACACCTTC.

This sequence joins TRBV5-1 and TRBJ1-1; no definite D call. The germline V gene encodes CDR1 SGHRS and CDR2 YFSETQ. The ends were cut back, 1 base at V and 1 base at J, with 8 bases in the middle. The CDR3 covers 14 residues. In nucleotides, the CDR3 is TGCGCCAGCAGCTTGTGGGAGCCGAACACTGAAGCTTTCTTT. It codes for CASSLWEPNTEAFF.

The rearrangement uses TRBV4-1 and TRBJ1-1, with 7 bases identical to TRBD1. CDR3 length: 13 residues. J was trimmed by 6 bases and V by 4 bases; bases with no gene match: 5. Germline-derived CDR1 and CDR2 are MGHRA and YSYEKL. Here the CDR3 DNA reads TGCGCCAGCAGCCCGACAGGGAAGGCTGAAGCTTTCTTT. It specifies CASSPTGKAEAFF.

The chain couples TRBV2 to TRBJ2-7; a possible D gene is TRBD2 (6 bases). The ends were cut back, 8 bases at V and 5 bases at J, with 16 bases in the middle. CDR3 length: 13 residues. The germline V gene encodes CDR1 SNHLY and CDR2 FYNNEI. The CDR3 coding sequence is TGTGCCAGCGGGGAGGTAGTTGAGCACGAGCAGTACTTC. Residues: CASGEVVEHEQYF.

A word on this clone: Different DNA sequences within this sample yield the same CDR3. The chain employs TRBV7-9 and TRBJ2-5; tentatively, D is TRBD2 (5 bases). The CDR3 spans 14 residues. The V and J ends lost 1 base and 5 bases respectively, with 11 bases between them. CDR1 is SEHNR, CDR2 FQNEAQ, per germline (reference sequence). The DNA of the CDR3 is TGTGCCAGCAGCTTAGGGCTAGCTCAGGAGACCCAGTACTTC. Its protein product is CASSLGLAQETQYF.

V usage is TRBV7-3 and J usage is TRBJ2-2, with TRBD2 matching 9 bases. The germline CDR1 and CDR2 sequences are SGHTA and FQGTGA. Losses at the gene ends were 5 bases for V and 1 base for J; bases not matched to a gene: 14. The CDR3 runs to 19 residues. The CDR3 spells CASSPSRAGGQVNTGELFF. CDR3 nucleotides: TGTGCCAGCAGCCCAAGCCGGGCGGGGGGGCAGGTGAACACCGGGGAGCTGTTTTTT.

V is TRBV5-1 and J is TRBJ2-1; 7 nucleotides match TRBD2. This CDR3 region has 13 residues. The V segment lost 3 bases and the J segment 5 bases; nucleotides outside the gene matches: 2. The germline gives CDR1 SGHRS, CDR2 YFSETQ. CDR3 nucleotide sequence: TGCGCCAGCAGCTGGACTAGAGACAATGAGCAGTTCTTC. Its protein is CASSWTRDNEQFF. Using reference TRBV5-1 and TRBJ2-1 for the parts outside the CDR3, the full variable domain is KAGVTQTPRYLIKTRGQQVTLSCSPISGHRSVSWYQQTPGQGLQFLFEYFSETQRNKGNFPGRFSGRQFSNSRSEMNVSTLELGDSALYLCASSWTRDNEQFFGPGTRLTVL.

V is TRBV11-3 and J is TRBJ1-1; D is possibly TRBD1 (5 bases). The ends were cut back, 5 bases at V and 2 bases at J, with 12 bases in the middle. The germline gives CDR1 SGHNT, CDR2 YENEEA. The CDR3 runs 14 residues. The CDR3 is CASSGGASNTEAFF. The CDR3 DNA is TGTGCCAGCAGCGGAGGGGCCTCTAACACTGAAGCTTTCTTT.

V and J are TRBV5-6 and TRBJ2-1, with 9 bases aligning to TRBD2. Germline assignment: CDR1 SGHDT and CDR2 YYEEEE. The V segment lost 4 bases and the J segment 2 bases; nucleotides outside the gene matches: 13. The CDR3 is 18 residues long. In DNA form, the CDR3 reads TGTGCCAGCAGCCGCCGGGCTAGCGGGATAGGGACCTACAATGAGCAGTTCTTC. Translated, it gives CASSRRASGIGTYNEQFF.

This sequence joins TRBV14 and TRBJ1-1; weak D call: TRBD1 (6 bases). V lost 4 bases to trimming and J lost 0 bases, with 15 bases between them. This CDR3 has 16 amino acids. The germline gives CDR1 SGHDN, CDR2 FVKESK. The CDR3 loop reads CASSLSKGTLNTEAFF. CDR3 bases: TGTGCCAGCAGCCTCTCTAAGGGGACACTGAACACTGAAGCTTTCTTT. Complete variable domain (other parts from reference TRBV14 and TRBJ1-1): EAGVTQFPSHSVIEKGQTVTLRCDPISGHDNLYWYRRVMGKEIKFLLHFVKESKQDESGMPNNRFLAERTGGTYSTLKVQPAELEDSGVYFCASSLSKGTLNTEAFFGQGTRLTVV.

This clone was seen only once. The J gene is TRBJ2-5, the V gene TRBV7-2; 8 bases match TRBD1. The V and J ends lost 0 bases and 7 bases, in that order; junction bases with no gene match: 7. The CDR3 runs 15 residues. Germline-derived CDR1 and CDR2 are SGHTA and FQGNSA. CDR3 protein: CASSLAGRGLVTQYF. CDR3 coding DNA: TGTGCCAGCAGCTTAGCAGGCAGGGGGCTTGTGACCCAGTACTTC.

V is TRBV7-8 and J is TRBJ2-3; D gene ambiguous. Per the germline V gene, CDR1 is SGHVS and CDR2 is FQNEAQ. The CDR3 consists of 13 residues. The V end was cut by 5 bases, the J end by 0 bases, with 6 bases between. CDR3 coding DNA: TGTGCCAGCAGCCAGATGAGCACAGATACGCAGTATTTT. Encoded protein: CASSQMSTDTQYF.

The chain employs TRBV29-1 and TRBJ1-1; D is possibly TRBD1 (6 bases). V gave up 8 bases and J gave up 1 base, with 14 bases separating them. CDR3 size: 13 residues. Germline CDR1 is SQVTM and CDR2 is ANQGSEA. DNA for the CDR3: TGCAGCTCCTCGACAGGCCGGAACACTGAAGCTTTCTTT. As protein: CSSSTGRNTEAFF.

The rearrangement links TRBV7-3 to TRBJ2-3; 9 nucleotides line up with TRBD2. With 5 bases clipped from V and 3 bases from J, the junction kept 6 bases outside the gene matches. Germline loops: CDR1 SGHTA, CDR2 FQGTGA. The CDR3 covers 15 residues. CDR3 nucleotide sequence: TGTGCCAGCAGCCTTAGCGGGGGAAGGACAGATACGCAGTATTTT. It is translated as CASSLSGGRTDTQYF.

The chain links TRBV30 to TRBJ1-3, with a weak D call TRBD1 (5 bases). CDR1 is GTSNPN and CDR2 is SVGIG in the germline V gene (reference sequence). V lost 5 bases and J lost 0, with 11 bases in between. The CDR3 spans 14 residues. The CDR3 is CAWGWGISGNTIYF. In DNA, the CDR3 is TGTGCCTGGGGATGGGGCATCTCTGGAAACACCATATATTTT.

This clone has a handful of counts. The chain combines TRBV7-3 with TRBJ2-3; 11 bases align to TRBD2. Trimming took 5 bases from V and 2 from J; bases not matched to a gene: 6. CDR1 is SGHTA and CDR2 is FQGTGA in the germline V gene. The CDR3 sequence is 16 residues long. The CDR3 region has the DNA TGTGCCAGCAGCCCGCTAGCGGGAGGTACCACAGATACGCAGTATTTT. It encodes CASSPLAGGTTDTQYF.

This rearrangement joins TRBV2 to TRBJ2-2; possibly TRBD1 for D (6 bases). This CDR3 has 15 residues. Deletions cut 5 bases from V and 5 bases from J, with 15 bases between. Per the germline V gene, CDR1 is SNHLY and CDR2 is FYNNEI. CDR3 sequence: CASSPRQVETGELFF. CDR3 nucleotides: TGTGCCAGCAGTCCAAGACAGGTAGAGACCGGGGAGCTGTTTTTT.

This clone was seen more than once but under ten times. The genes are TRBV6-5 and TRBJ1-1; D remains unclear. The germline V gene encodes CDR1 MNHEY and CDR2 SVGAGI. Between the trimmed V and J ends, which lost 0 bases and 3 bases, there was a span of 8 bases. This CDR3 has 14 amino acids. CDR3 nucleotide sequence: TGTGCCAGCAGTTACTCTCGCCGGGACACTGAAGCTTTCTTT. Translation: CASSYSRRDTEAFF.

The genes are TRBV27 and TRBJ1-1; D remains unclear. Germline lookup yields CDR1 MNHEY and CDR2 SMNVEV (reference sequence). Deletions cut 0 bases from V and 0 bases from J, with 8 bases between. CDR3 length: 15 amino acids. The CDR3 DNA sequence: TGTGCCAGCAGTTTATCGGCGGCAATGAACACTGAAGCTTTCTTT. Translation gives CASSLSAAMNTEAFF.